The 26 T cell receptor beta chains below come from one sample, sequenced in a study of CD8+CD57+ T cells in acquired aplastic anemia. Patients who underwent sequencing had shown CD8+CD57+ cell expansion by flow cytometry. The use of genomic DNA as template underpinned the TCR beta VDJ and CDR3 profiling. MiXCR, applied by TCRdb to the reads, yields one record per CDR3 protein. This table has a few hundred thousand distinct CDR3 sequences, roughly a third appearing once. Material for sequencing was sorted CD4+, CD8+, or CD8+CD57+ T cells (not recorded which) from PBMCs. The receptors derive from a human donor with aplastic anemia.

Of note for this clonotype: Relative to the germline gene, one junction end is altered; a read error may explain this. This chain connects TRBV6-1 to TRBJ1-6; D not resolved. The CDR3 sequence is 14 residues long. From germline, CDR1 is MNHNS and CDR2 SASEGT. The CDR3 bases are TGTGCCCGCAGTCCGAGAGCCAGTAATTCACCCCTCCACTTT. Its translation is CARSPRASNSPLHF.

This chain joins TRBV19 and TRBJ1-4; no clear D gene. CDR1 and CDR2 (germline): LNHDA, SQIVND (reference sequence). Trimming removed 1 base at V and 4 bases at J, with 10 bases between. The CDR3 length is 15 residues. CDR3 nucleotide sequence: TGTGCCAGTAGTATAGGGAACAGACTTAATGAAAAACTGTTTTTT. Encoded protein: CASSIGNRLNEKLFF. Variable domain in full (rest from reference TRBV19 and TRBJ1-4): DGGITQSPKYLFRKEGQNVTLSCEQNLNHDAMYWYRQDPGQGLRLIYYSQIVNDFQKGDIAEGYSVSREKKESFPLTVTSAQKNPTAFYLCASSIGNRLNEKLFFGSGTQLSVL.

This clonotype was picked up many times. The CDR3 DNA is TGCAGCGTTGGGGATTGGGCTAATGAAAAACTGTTTTTT. Its translation: CSVGDWANEKLFF. The chain is built from TRBV29-1 and TRBJ1-4; D uncertain. CDR1 is SQVTM and CDR2 is ANQGSEA in the germline V gene. The CDR3 is 13 residues long. V gave up 4 bases and J gave up 3 bases, with 9 bases separating them.

Note on this clonotype: A much larger clone differs from this one at a single base, so this may be a read error. The rearrangement uses TRBV19 and TRBJ2-5; no firm D call. V lost 4 bases to trimming and J lost 1 base, with 7 bases between them. Germline V CDR1 and CDR2: LNHDA, SQIVND (reference sequence). This CDR3 comprises 13 residues. CDR3 DNA: TGTGCCAGTAGTAAGGACCCCCAAGAGACCCAGTACTTC. Translated, it gives CASSKDPQETQYF. The full variable domain, its missing parts supplied by reference TRBV19 and TRBJ2-5, is DGGITQSPKYLFRKEGQNVTLSCEQNLNHDAMYWYRQDPGQGLRLIYYSQIVNDFQKGDIAEGYSVSREKKESFPLTVTSAQKNPTAFYLCASSKDPQETQYFGPGTRLLVL.

This clonotype was seen only a few times. V and J are TRBV11-2 and TRBJ2-5; D might be TRBD2 (6 bases). V was trimmed by 6 bases and J by 2 bases, leaving 16 bases between them. The CDR3 contains 15 residues. CDR1 is SGHAT and CDR2 is FQNNGV in the germline V gene. The CDR3 DNA reads as TGTGCCAGCAGTCGAGACGGGACTCCACAAGAGACCCAGTACTTC. This codes for CASSRDGTPQETQYF.

The CDR3: CASSQVAGATTETQYF. DNA for the CDR3: TGTGCCAGCAGCCAAGTGGCGGGGGCAACGACCGAGACCCAGTACTTC. J is TRBJ2-5 and V is TRBV7-3; tentatively, D is TRBD2 (7 bases). V lost 5 bases and J lost 5, with 21 bases in between. This CDR3 region has 16 residues. Germline V gene sequence: CDR1 SGHTA, CDR2 FQGTGA.

The rearrangement uses TRBV5-4 and TRBJ1-2; D uncertain. Germline V gene data show CDR1 as SGHNT and CDR2 as YYREEE (reference sequence). CDR3 length: 14 amino acids. V lost 4 bases to trimming and J lost 6 bases, with 16 bases between them. CDR3 nucleotide sequence: TGTGCCAGCAGCGGACCCCACTCGGAGAATGGCTACACCTTC. Its translation is CASSGPHSENGYTF.

This clonotype has more than one count but fewer than ten. The chain uses TRBV5-6 and TRBJ1-1, with TRBD1 identical over 9 bases. The J segment lost 7 bases and the V segment lost 3 bases, leaving 7 bases of the junction unmatched. In germline, CDR1 is SGHDT, CDR2 YYEEEE. The CDR3 length is 14 residues. The CDR3 sequence is CASSYGQGWGEAFF. For the CDR3, the DNA is TGTGCCAGCAGCTACGGACAGGGGTGGGGTGAAGCTTTCTTT.

There are a few counts of this clonotype. The rearrangement uses TRBV29-1 and TRBJ2-7; tentatively, D is TRBD1 (6 bases). The CDR3 extends over 11 amino acids. CDR1 and CDR2 (germline): SQVTM, ANQGSEA. Deletions cut 1 base from V and 9 bases from J, with 10 bases between. The CDR3 sequence: CSVEGTEGQYV. In DNA form, the CDR3 reads TGCAGCGTTGAAGGGACAGAGGGGCAGTACGTC.

This clonotype was detected ten times or more. The chain employs TRBV19 and TRBJ1-2; 11 bases match TRBD1. The CDR3 is 15 amino acids. V was pared by 5 bases and J by 3 bases, with 5 bases of the junction left unmatched. Germline V gene sequence: CDR1 LNHDA, CDR2 SQIVND (reference sequence). This CDR3 is CASSPGQGAYYGYTF. As DNA, the CDR3 is TGTGCCAGTAGTCCCGGACAGGGGGCGTACTATGGCTACACCTTC.

V is TRBV25-1 and J is TRBJ1-2; D is possibly TRBD1 (5 bases). Germline V CDR1 and CDR2: MGHDK, SYGVNS. Trimming stripped 5 bases from V and 5 bases from J, with 18 bases between. This CDR3 is 15 amino acids long. Here the CDR3 reads CASSYQGRLKYGYTF. DNA of the CDR3: TGTGCCAGCAGTTACCAGGGCAGACTTAAATATGGCTACACCTTC.

The rearrangement joins TRBV30 to TRBJ2-3, with D unclear. Per germline, CDR1 GTSNPN and CDR2 SVGIG (reference sequence). The length of the CDR3 is 13 residues. V gave up 2 bases and J gave up 4 bases, with 10 bases separating them. In DNA, the CDR3 is TGTGCCTGGAGTAATCCCCCGCCAGATACGCAGTATTTT. Amino acid sequence: CAWSNPPPDTQYF.

This chain links TRBV30 with TRBJ1-3, with D hard to call. The CDR3 runs 14 residues. Germline V CDR1 and CDR2: GTSNPN, SVGIG (reference sequence). V gave up 0 bases and J gave up 2 bases, with 8 bases separating them. The CDR3: CAWSVGSAGNTIYF. The CDR3, as DNA: TGTGCCTGGAGTGTTGGCTCAGCTGGAAACACCATATATTTT.

Comment on this clonotype: One junction end does not reproduce the germline sequence, and a read error may be involved. This chain joins TRBV10-2 and TRBJ1-3, with 8 bases fitting TRBD1. CDR1 WSHSY and CDR2 SAAADI come from the germline V gene. The CDR3 is made up of 16 amino acids. This CDR3 is CDSSESIQGARNTIYF. The CDR3 nucleotides are TGCGACAGCAGTGAGTCGATCCAGGGGGCACGAAACACCATATACTTT.

This clonotype has more than one count but fewer than ten. The chain uses TRBV7-9 and TRBJ2-1; 12 bases are a match to TRBD2. Trimming at V came to 3 bases and at J to 10 bases, leaving 7 bases not matched to a gene. Germline loops: CDR1 SEHNR, CDR2 FQNEAQ (reference sequence). The CDR3 is made up of 15 amino acids. The CDR3 spells CASSFSSGGAGEQFF. The DNA for the CDR3 is TGTGCCAGCAGCTTCTCTAGCGGGGGGGCCGGGGAGCAGTTCTTC.

This clonotype has at least ten counts. V gene TRBV29-1 combines with J gene TRBJ1-1; 7 bases fit TRBD1. The CDR3 covers 11 residues. V gave up 5 bases and J gave up 5 bases; unmatched junction bases: 2. Germline values: CDR1 SQVTM, CDR2 ANQGSEA. As DNA, the CDR3 is TGCAGCGTTTCAGGGGGGACTGAAGCTTTCTTT. Amino acids: CSVSGGTEAFF.

This clonotype was observed a handful of times. V is TRBV30 and J is TRBJ1-2, with D unclear. The V end lost 4 bases, the J end lost 2 bases, and 11 bases lay between the germline ends. CDR3 length: 13 amino acids. Germline V gene data show CDR1 as GTSNPN and CDR2 as SVGIG (reference sequence). The CDR3 loop is CAWTHRANYGYTF. DNA for the CDR3: TGTGCCTGGACCCACCGGGCCAACTATGGCTACACCTTC. The whole variable domain, remainder taken from reference TRBV30 and TRBJ1-2, is SQTIHQWPATLVQPVGSPLSLECTVEGTSNPNLYWYRQAAGRGLQLLFYSVGIGQISSEVPQNLSASRPQDRQFILSSKKLLLSDSGFYLCAWTHRANYGYTFGSGTRLTVV.

This clonotype has only one observation. The chain links TRBV2 to TRBJ2-3, with TRBD2 identical over 9 bases. Germline trimming cut 7 bases from V and 4 bases from J; bases unmatched to any gene: 3. This CDR3 contains 13 residues. The V gene's germline CDR1 is SNHLY and CDR2 FYNNEI. The CDR3 DNA sequence: TGTGCCAGCAAGTTAGCGGGAGCAGATACGCAGTATTTT. Translation: CASKLAGADTQYF.

The chain has TRBV10-3 and TRBJ2-3; 10 bases fit TRBD2. CDR3 length: 15 amino acids. The V gene end was trimmed by 10 bases and the J gene end by 6 bases; junction bases not matched to a gene: 13. Per the germline V gene, CDR1 is ENHRY and CDR2 is SYGVKD. CDR3 loop: CASTSGTSVSDTQYF. The CDR3 DNA reads TGTGCCAGCACCTCCGGGACTAGCGTCTCGGATACGCAGTATTTT.

The V call is TRBV29-1, the J call TRBJ1-1; D uncertain. V was clipped by 3 bases and J by 4 bases, with 0 bases between them. There are 9 residues in the CDR3. The germline V gene has CDR1 SQVTM and CDR2 ANQGSEA. In DNA, the CDR3 is TGCAGCGTTGACACTGAAGCTTTCTTT. It encodes CSVDTEAFF.

As regards this clonotype: A read error is possible here, since a much larger clone lies one base away. The rearrangement links TRBV2 to TRBJ2-3, with 7 bases that match TRBD1. Germline loops: CDR1 SNHLY, CDR2 FYNNEI. The CDR3 totals 14 residues. The chain's CDR3 is CASSDDRATGTQYF. The CDR3 nucleotides are TGTGCCAGCAGTGACGACAGGGCGACAGGTACGCAGTATTTT.

This clonotype appeared once. The chain is built from TRBV12-3 or TRBV12-4 and TRBJ2-2; D gene ambiguous. The germline V and J ends were trimmed by 1 base and 6 bases, with 6 bases remaining between them. CDR3 length: 13 residues. CDR3 nucleotide sequence: TGTGCCAGCAGTTTAGGGGTCTCCGGGGAGCTGTTTTTT. This encodes CASSLGVSGELFF.

About this clonotype: Mismatch with germline at one junction end may stem from a read error. The V gene is TRBV20-1, the J gene TRBJ2-7; tentative D call: TRBD2 (5 bases). The CDR3 has 14 amino acids. Germline V lookup: CDR1 DFQATT, CDR2 SNEGSKA (reference sequence). The CDR3 region is CSARDGLGGYGQYF. CDR3 DNA sequence: TGCAGTGCTAGAGATGGCCTAGGAGGCTACGGGCAGTACTTC.

Of note for this clonotype: This may be a read error, as it is one base from a much larger clone. The conserved closing phenylalanine or tryptophan is absent in this CDR3, likely reflecting a read error. V and J are TRBV6-1 and TRBJ1-2; 10 nucleotides align to TRBD1. Per the germline V gene, CDR1 is MNHNS and CDR2 is SASEGT. The length of the CDR3 is 12 residues. The J segment lost 6 bases and the V segment lost 7 bases, leaving 2 bases of the junction unmatched. CDR3 sequence reads: CASTGTGDGYTS. CDR3 coding DNA: TGTGCCAGCACCGGGACAGGGGATGGCTACACCTCC.

The gene calls are TRBV12-3 or TRBV12-4 and TRBJ2-7; D uncertain. The length of the CDR3 is 12 residues. V was cut by 2 bases and J by 3 bases, with 5 bases left in between. The CDR3 sequence is CASSLTYYEQYF. Written as DNA, the CDR3 is TGTGCCAGCAGTTTAACCTACTACGAGCAGTACTTC.

The chain recombines TRBV5-1 with TRBJ2-1; D assignment may be TRBD1 or TRBD2 (6 bases each). Trimming took off 1 base at V and 10 bases at J, with 12 bases between the two ends. Germline V gives CDR1 SGHRS, CDR2 YFSETQ. The CDR3 runs 13 residues. CDR3 nucleotides: TGCGCCAGCAGCTTGTGGGGGGCTGACGAGCAGTTCTTC. Amino acids: CASSLWGADEQFF.